The rows below give T cell receptor beta chains drawn from one sample of a study of cytomegalovirus exposure and HLA in healthy donors. Profiled with immunoSEQ multiplex PCR; TCRdb holds only in-frame clones, not every one. Of 80,000 to 90,000 clones listed, 95% to 97% are singletons. Sequenced material: PBMCs. These receptors were collected from a man in his late teens or twenties in good health and CMV-seronegative. CDR3s include the opening cysteine and the closing phenylalanine or tryptophan. The D gene is left open where the match is weak.

TRBD1	TRBV11-3	TRBJ2-1	TGTGCCAGCAGCTCACCGGGACAGGGAGGGAATGAGCAGTTCTTC	CASSSPGQGGNEQFF
TRBD1	TRBV23-1	TRBJ1-2	TGCGCCAGCAGTCAATCCAGGACAGGGGGTATCTATGGCTACACCTTC	CASSQSRTGGIYGYTF
TRBD1	TRBV30	TRBJ1-2	TGTGCCTGGGCTAGGGACAGCTTCTTCTATGGCTACACCTTC	CAWARDSFFYGYTF
TRBD2	TRBV27	TRBJ2-1	TGTGCCAGCAGTCTCCCCACCGGGACTATCTCCTACAATGAGCAGTTCTTC	CASSLPTGTISYNEQFF
-	TRBV28	TRBJ2-7	TGTGCCAGCAGTTTTGAAGGCAGCTTGGGCCACGAGCAGTACTTC	CASSFEGSLGHEQYF
TRBD1	TRBV5-1	TRBJ2-7	TGCGCCAGCAGCTGGACAGGGGGCGCCGGCGGCGAGCAGTACTTC	CASSWTGGAGGEQYF
TRBD2	TRBV5-1	TRBJ2-3	TGCGCCAGCAGCATGACTAGCGGGGACACAGATACGCAGTATTTT	CASSMTSGDTDTQYF
TRBD1	TRBV27	TRBJ1-5	TGTGCCAGCGGGACCAGGACAGGGCGTCAGCCCCAGCATTTT	CASGTRTGRQPQHF
-	TRBV7-8	TRBJ2-2	TGTGCCAGCAGCTTCGGAGGGCGCGGGGAGCTGTTTTTT	CASSFGGRGELFF
TRBD2	TRBV18	TRBJ2-5	TGTGCCAGCTCACCAAGACTAGCGGAGGTGGGAGAGACCCAGTACTTC	CASSPRLAEVGETQYF
-	TRBV23-1	TRBJ1-2	TGCGCCAACCAAAGCGGGGGGCGTCACTATGGCTACACCTTC	CANQSGGRHYGYTF
TRBD1	TRBV19	TRBJ2-7	TGTGCCAGCGGGGGACAGGGGTACTACGAGCAGTACTTC	CASGGQGYYEQYF
-	TRBV19	TRBJ1-2	TGTGCCTCGTCCCGGGACACCACTAACTATGGCTACACCTTC	CASSRDTTNYGYTF
-	TRBV5-6	TRBJ2-7	TGTGCCAGCAGAAGGAGCTCCTACGAGCAGTACTTC	CASRRSSYEQYF